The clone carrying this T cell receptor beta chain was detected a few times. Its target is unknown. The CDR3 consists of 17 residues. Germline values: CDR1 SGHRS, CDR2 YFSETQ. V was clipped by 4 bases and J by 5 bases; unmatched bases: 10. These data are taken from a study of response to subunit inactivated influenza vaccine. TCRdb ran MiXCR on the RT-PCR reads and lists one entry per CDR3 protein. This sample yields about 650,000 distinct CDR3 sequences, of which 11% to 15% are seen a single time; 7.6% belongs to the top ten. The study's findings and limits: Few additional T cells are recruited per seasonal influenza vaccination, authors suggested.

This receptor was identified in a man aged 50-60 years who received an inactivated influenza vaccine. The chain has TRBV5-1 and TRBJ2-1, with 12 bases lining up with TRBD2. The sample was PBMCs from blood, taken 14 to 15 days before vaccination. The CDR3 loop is CASSPTFTSGGHNEQFF. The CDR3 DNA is TGCGCCAGCAGCCCCACCTTCACTAGCGGGGGGCACAATGAGCAGTTCTTC.